A selection of T cell receptor beta chains follows, all from one sample in a study of post-analysis software for immune sequencing data. TCRdb ran MiXCR on the PCR reads and lists one entry per CDR3 protein. The sample contains under 650,000 distinct CDR3 sequences, around 40% of which appear only once. Sequenced material: blood. These receptors came from a girl between 5 and 17 years old with multiple sclerosis. CDR3s include the opening cysteine and the closing phenylalanine or tryptophan. A D gene is named only where the DNA matches it firmly. Clone size is given for some rows only: seen once, a few or many times, or a class if the clone is expanded.

>TRBV6-5|TRBD1|TRBJ1-1|.
CASSRTGTTEAFF
TGTGCCAGCAGTCGGACAGGGACCACTGAAGCTTTCTTT
>TRBV11-2|TRBD1|TRBJ2-5|.
CASSLAPGQGIETQYF
TGTGCCAGCAGCTTAGCCCCGGGACAGGGGATCGAGACCCAGTACTTC
>TRBV11-3|.|TRBJ2-3|.
CASSSGTHQYF
TGTGCCAGCAGCTCCGGGACTCATCAGTATTTT
>TRBV12-3/TRBV12-4|TRBD1|TRBJ2-7|.
CASNYGTGRNEQYF
TGTGCCAGCAACTACGGGACAGGGCGGAACGAGCAGTACTTC
>TRBV7-2|TRBD1|TRBJ2-1|few
CASSLDTGGTYNEQFF
TGTGCCAGCAGCTTAGATACAGGGGGTACATACAATGAGCAGTTCTTC
>TRBV2|.|TRBJ2-1|.
CASRGSPMDNEQFF
TGTGCCAGCAGGGGGTCCCCCATGGACAATGAGCAGTTCTTC
>TRBV5-1|.|TRBJ2-1|few
CASSLAVGRRSDEQFF
TGCGCCAGCAGCTTGGCCGTCGGACGTAGGAGCGATGAGCAGTTCTTC
>TRBV5-1|.|TRBJ2-3|.
CASSLAGASRDTQYF
TGCGCCAGCAGCTTGGCCGGGGCATCCCGAGATACGCAGTATTTT
>TRBV6-5|.|TRBJ2-7|.
CASSTLRGRYEQYF
TGTGCCAGCAGTACCCTTAGGGGGAGATACGAGCAGTACTTC
>TRBV20-1|.|TRBJ1-1|.
CSARDPGQGSDTEAFF
TGCAGTGCTAGAGATCCGGGGCAGGGGTCGGACACTGAAGCTTTCTTT
>TRBV30|.|TRBJ2-1|.
CAWRTAITYNEQFF
TGTGCCTGGAGAACAGCAATAACCTACAATGAGCAGTTCTTC
>TRBV20-1|.|TRBJ2-3|.
CSARDHKQSTDTQYF
TGCAGTGCTAGAGATCATAAACAGTCCACAGATACGCAGTATTTT
>TRBV20-1|.|TRBJ2-3|.
CSARDPRGGSGPDTQYF
TGCAGTGCTAGAGACCCACGAGGAGGGTCGGGACCAGATACGCAGTATTTT
>TRBV20-1|.|TRBJ1-1|.
CSARIGSHTEAFF
TGCAGTGCTAGGATCGGCAGCCACACTGAAGCTTTCTTT
>TRBV4-1|.|TRBJ1-5|.
CASSQVGRLGQQFSNQPQHF
TGCGCCAGCAGCCAAGTAGGGAGGCTTGGACAGCAGTTTAGCAATCAGCCCCAGCATTTT
>TRBV7-9|TRBD1|TRBJ1-4|few
CASSLPPGQGHEKLFF
TGTGCCAGCAGCTTACCCCCGGGACAGGGTCATGAAAAACTGTTTTTT
>TRBV5-1|TRBD2|TRBJ2-1|.
CASSIRGGLRNKQFF
TGCGCCAGCAGCATACGGGGGGGCCTAAGGAATAAGCAGTTCTTC
>TRBV7-8|TRBD1|TRBJ1-2|.
CASSPKGQGASGYTF
TGTGCCAGCAGCCCAAAGGGACAGGGGGCAAGCGGCTACACCTTC
>TRBV12-3/TRBV12-4|TRBD1|TRBJ1-1|.
CASRFRDRGGGEAFF
TGTGCCAGCAGATTCCGGGACAGGGGGGGAGGTGAAGCTTTCTTT
>TRBV9|.|TRBJ2-1|.
CASSLGDTTYNEQFF
TGTGCCAGCTCCCTGGGGGACACTACCTACAATGAGCAGTTCTTC
>TRBV4-2|.|TRBJ2-2|.
CASSQLPARAGELFF
TGTGCCAGCAGCCAACTACCAGCGAGGGCCGGGGAGCTGTTTTTT
>TRBV12-3/TRBV12-4|.|TRBJ2-2|.
CASSLIGGAPYTGELFF
TGTGCCAGCAGTTTGATCGGGGGAGCGCCCTACACCGGGGAGCTGTTTTTT
>TRBV10-3|TRBD2|TRBJ2-1|few
CATRGLAGGRLISSYNEQFF
TGTGCCACCCGGGGACTAGCGGGAGGCAGATTAATAAGCTCCTACAATGAGCAGTTCTTC
>TRBV7-3|.|TRBJ2-5|.
CASSSTSAETQYF
TGTGCCAGCAGCTCGACTAGTGCGGAGACCCAGTACTTC
>TRBV7-8|TRBD2|TRBJ2-1|few
CASSLGRGARNEQFF
TGTGCCAGCAGCCTCGGGAGGGGAGCGCGGAATGAGCAGTTCTTC
>TRBV7-9|.|TRBJ2-1|.
CASSLEDRGFEQFF
TGTGCCAGCAGCTTAGAAGATCGGGGGTTCGAGCAGTTCTTC
>TRBV5-6|.|TRBJ1-2|.
CASSLGAGVDYGYTF
TGTGCCAGCAGCTTGGGGGCAGGGGTTGACTATGGCTACACCTTC
>TRBV7-9|.|TRBJ2-5|.
CASSLGGGSRRGEQYF
TGTGCCAGCAGCCTAGGAGGGGGGAGTCGAAGGGGGGAGCAGTACTTC
>TRBV12-3/TRBV12-4|TRBD2|TRBJ2-4|.
CASSFGGRTGDIQYF
TGTGCCAGCAGTTTCGGCGGGAGAACCGGGGACATTCAGTACTTC
>TRBV4-2|.|TRBJ2-4|few
CASSQEGGSVKNIQYF
TGTGCCAGCAGCCAAGAAGGGGGGAGCGTCAAAAACATTCAGTACTTC
>TRBV4-1|.|TRBJ1-1|.
CASSQGQWNTEAFF
TGCGCCAGCAGCCAAGGACAGTGGAACACTGAAGCTTTCTTT
>TRBV2|TRBD2|TRBJ2-3|.
CATLGLAGGPRTDTQYF
TGTGCCACCCTCGGACTAGCGGGAGGGCCGCGCACAGATACGCAGTATTTT
>TRBV4-1|TRBD1|TRBJ1-1|.
CASSQDPRTGLAFF
TGCGCCAGCAGCCAAGATCCCCGGACAGGGCTAGCTTTCTTT
>TRBV20-1|TRBD1|TRBJ1-5|.
CSAGGQGEIGNQPQHF
TGCAGTGCGGGTGGACAGGGGGAAATCGGCAATCAGCCCCAGCATTTT
>TRBV12-3/TRBV12-4|TRBD1|TRBJ2-7|few
CASSFRGPYEQYF
TGTGCCAGCAGTTTCAGGGGGCCTTACGAGCAGTACTTC